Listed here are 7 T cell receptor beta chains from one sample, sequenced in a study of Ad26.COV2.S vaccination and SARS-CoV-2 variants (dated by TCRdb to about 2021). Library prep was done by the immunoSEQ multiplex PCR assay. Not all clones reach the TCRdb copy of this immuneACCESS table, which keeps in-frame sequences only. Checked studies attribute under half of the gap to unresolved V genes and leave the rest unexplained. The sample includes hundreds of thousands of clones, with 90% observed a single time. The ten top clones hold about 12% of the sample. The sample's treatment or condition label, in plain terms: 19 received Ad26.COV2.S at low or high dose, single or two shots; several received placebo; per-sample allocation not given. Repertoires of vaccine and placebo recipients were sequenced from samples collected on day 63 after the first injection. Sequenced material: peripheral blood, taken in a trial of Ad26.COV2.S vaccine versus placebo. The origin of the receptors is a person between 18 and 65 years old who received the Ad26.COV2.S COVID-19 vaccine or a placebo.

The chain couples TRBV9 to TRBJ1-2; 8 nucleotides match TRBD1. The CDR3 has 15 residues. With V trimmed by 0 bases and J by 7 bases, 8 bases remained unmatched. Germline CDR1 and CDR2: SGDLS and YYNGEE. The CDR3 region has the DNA TGTGCCAGCAGCGTAGGGTTGAACAGGGGGGGTGGCTACACCTTC. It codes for CASSVGLNRGGGYTF.

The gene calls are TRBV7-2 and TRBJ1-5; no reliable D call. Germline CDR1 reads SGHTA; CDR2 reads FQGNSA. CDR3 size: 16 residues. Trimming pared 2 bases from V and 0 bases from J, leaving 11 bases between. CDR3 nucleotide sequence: TGTGCCAGCAGCTTACACGGCCTCCTTAGCAATCAGCCCCAGCATTTT. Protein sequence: CASSLHGLLSNQPQHF. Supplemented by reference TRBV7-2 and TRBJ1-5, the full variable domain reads GAGVSQSPSNKVTEKGKDVELRCDPISGHTALYWYRQSLGQGLEFLIYFQGNSAPDKSGLPSDRFSAERTGGSVSTLTIQRTQQEDSAVYLCASSLHGLLSNQPQHFGDGTRLSIL.

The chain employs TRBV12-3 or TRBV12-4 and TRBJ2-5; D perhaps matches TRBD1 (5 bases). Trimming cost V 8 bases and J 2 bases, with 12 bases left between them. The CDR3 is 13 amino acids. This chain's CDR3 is CASAAGLQETQYF. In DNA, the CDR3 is TGTGCCAGCGCGGCAGGGCTGCAAGAGACCCAGTACTTC.

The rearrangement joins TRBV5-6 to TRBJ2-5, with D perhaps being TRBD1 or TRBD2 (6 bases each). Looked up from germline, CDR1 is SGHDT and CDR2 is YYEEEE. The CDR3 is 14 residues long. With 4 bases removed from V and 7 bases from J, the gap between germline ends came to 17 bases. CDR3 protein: CASSRQEGFGTQYF. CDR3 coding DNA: TGTGCCAGCAGCCGACAGGAGGGTTTTGGGACCCAGTACTTC. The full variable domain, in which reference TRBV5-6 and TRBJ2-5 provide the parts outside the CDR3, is DAGVTQSPTHLIKTRGQQVTLRCSPKSGHDTVSWYQQALGQGPQFIFQYYEEEERQRGNFPDRFSGHQFPNYSSELNVNALLLGDSALYLCASSRQEGFGTQYFGPGTRLLVL.

The CDR3 protein is CSIGGRQGTETQYF. The DNA for the CDR3 is TGCAGCATTGGTGGTAGGCAGGGGACAGAGACCCAGTACTTC. This rearrangement joins TRBV29-1 to TRBJ2-5, with D maybe TRBD1 (6 bases). The V gene's germline CDR1 is SQVTM and CDR2 ANQGSEA. The CDR3 runs 14 residues. Trimming took off 8 bases at V and 4 bases at J, with 20 bases between the two ends.

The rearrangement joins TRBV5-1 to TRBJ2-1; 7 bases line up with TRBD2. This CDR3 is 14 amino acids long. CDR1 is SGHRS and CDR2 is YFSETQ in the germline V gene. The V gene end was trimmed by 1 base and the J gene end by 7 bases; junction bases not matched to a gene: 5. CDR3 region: CASSLSGGINEQFF. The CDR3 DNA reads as TGCGCCAGCAGCTTGTCGGGAGGTATAAATGAGCAGTTCTTC.

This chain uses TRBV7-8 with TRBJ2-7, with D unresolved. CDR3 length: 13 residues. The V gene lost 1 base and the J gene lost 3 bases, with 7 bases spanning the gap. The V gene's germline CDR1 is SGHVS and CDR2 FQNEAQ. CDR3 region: CASSLVGLYEQYF. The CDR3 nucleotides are TGTGCCAGCAGCTTAGTAGGCCTCTACGAGCAGTACTTC.